A selection of T cell receptor beta chains follows, all from one sample in a study of long-term antiretroviral therapy in people with HIV. The repertoire was sequenced with immunoSEQ multiplex PCR; TCRdb's copy has only in-frame clones and lacks some. The sample shows fewer than 20,000 clones, around 86% of them seen only once. The starting material was unsorted PBMCs, obtained 0.5 years after starting antiretroviral therapy. The origin of the receptors is a man in his forties or fifties with HIV. CDR3s include the opening cysteine and the closing phenylalanine or tryptophan. D genes are given only for firm matches. Clone size is not always given. Where it is, it says once, few, many or a class for expanded clones.

TGTGCCAGCAGCAACCGCGGGGAGACACAAGAGACCCAGTACTTC,CASSNRGETQETQYF,NA,NA,TRBV13,TRBJ2-5
TGTGCCAGTAGTATATTCGGTCCTACGGGGACAGATACGCAGTATTTT,CASSIFGPTGTDTQYF,NA,NA,TRBV19,TRBJ2-3
TGTGCCAGCAGCCCAAGCCTTTGGGGTGCTGGAAACACCATATATTTT,CASSPSLWGAGNTIYF,NA,once,TRBV7-2,TRBJ1-3
TGTGCCAGCAGGGGACAGACGATTACCTACGAGCAGTACTTC,CASRGQTITYEQYF,TRBD1,NA,TRBV2,TRBJ2-7
TGTGCCAGCAGCTCTGCCGGGACTACCACTGAAGCTTTCTTT,CASSSAGTTTEAFF,NA,NA,TRBV7-3,TRBJ1-1
TGCAGTGCGAATACAGGAGAGACCCAGTACTTC,CSANTGETQYF,NA,NA,TRBV20-1,TRBJ2-5
TGTGCCAGCAGTCAGAGGACTCAGGGGGATACGCAGTATTTT,CASSQRTQGDTQYF,NA,once,TRBV27,TRBJ2-3
TGTGCCAGCAGTTTCGGCCTAGCGGGTACCATGGACACCGGGGAGCTGTTTTTT,CASSFGLAGTMDTGELFF,TRBD2,NA,TRBV27,TRBJ2-2
TGTGCCAGCAGTGAAAGTGCATCGAAGGACAGGGGGCGCGAAGGCTACACCTTC,CASSESASKDRGREGYTF,TRBD1,once,TRBV6-1,TRBJ1-2
TGCGCCAGCAGCTTAACAGCCTCTGGGAGGGAGGCTTTCTTT,CASSLTASGREAFF,NA,NA,TRBV5-1,TRBJ1-1
TGTGCCATCAGTGACGGTCTAGACAACGAGCAGTTCTTC,CAISDGLDNEQFF,NA,NA,TRBV10-3,TRBJ2-1
TGCGCCAGCAGCTTGGGGCAGGGGGGCAATGAGCAGTTCTTC,CASSLGQGGNEQFF,NA,NA,TRBV5-1,TRBJ2-1
TGTGCCAGCAGCCAAGGGGGGGCCCTATCGCAGTATTTT,CASSQGGALSQYF,NA,NA,TRBV14,TRBJ2-3
TGTGCCACCAGTCCCAGATCGCCACACCAGAACACCGGGGAGCTGTTTTTT,CATSPRSPHQNTGELFF,NA,NA,TRBV15,TRBJ2-2
TGTGCCAGCTCGACAGGGCCAAAGACTGAAGCTTTCTTT,CASSTGPKTEAFF,TRBD1,NA,TRBV28,TRBJ1-1
TGTGCCAGCAGCCCGGACAGACGGAATGAAGCTTTCTTT,CASSPDRRNEAFF,NA,NA,TRBV6-5,TRBJ1-1
TGTGCCAGCAGTTACCGGACATTGGATGGCTACACCTTC,CASSYRTLDGYTF,NA,NA,TRBV6-5,TRBJ1-2
TGTGCCAGCAGTTACTCTAGTGGGGCGAACACTGAAGCTTTCTTT,CASSYSSGANTEAFF,NA,once,TRBV6-5,TRBJ1-1
TGTGCCAGCAGTGACTCAGGGGTCGGGGAGCTGTTTTTT,CASSDSGVGELFF,NA,few,TRBV6-1,TRBJ2-2
TGTGCCTGGAGTGTAAGGGGACTATACTCGAATACGCAGTATTTT,CAWSVRGLYSNTQYF,TRBD2,NA,TRBV30,TRBJ2-3
TGTGCCAGCACCTTGGGCACAGGGAACACTGAAGCTTTCTTT,CASTLGTGNTEAFF,NA,NA,TRBV5-8,TRBJ1-1
TGTGCCAGCACCCCGGGCCGGGGAGAGACCCAGTACTTC,CASTPGRGETQYF,NA,NA,TRBV28,TRBJ2-5
TGTGCCAGCAGTTTATCCACAGGGTTAGTTATGAACACTGAAGCTTTCTTT,CASSLSTGLVMNTEAFF,NA,once,TRBV27,TRBJ1-1
TGTGCCAGCAGCTTAGTAGGGAGCAATCAGCCCCAGCATTTT,CASSLVGSNQPQHF,NA,NA,TRBV7-2,TRBJ1-5
TGTGCCAGCAGCTTACTAGCGGGAGGTTTAGATACGCAGTATTTT,CASSLLAGGLDTQYF,TRBD2,once,TRBV7-2,TRBJ2-3
TGTGCCAGCAGCGTATTGGACAGGGGAAGGTCACCCCTCCACTTT,CASSVLDRGRSPLHF,TRBD1,once,TRBV11-1,TRBJ1-6
TGCAGCGTGGTAGGGATGAACACCGGGGAGCTGTTTTTT,CSVVGMNTGELFF,NA,NA,TRBV29-1,TRBJ2-2
TGTGCCAGCAGCGCGCCCCGGGGTGGCGGGAGCACAGATACGCAGTATTTT,CASSAPRGGGSTDTQYF,NA,NA,TRBV7-2,TRBJ2-3
TGTGCCAGCAGCTTACTACTAGCGGGAGTGGGGCAGTACTTC,CASSLLLAGVGQYF,TRBD2,NA,TRBV7-9,TRBJ2-7
TGTGCCTGGAGTGCGGACAACCCCTACAATGAGCAGTTCTTC,CAWSADNPYNEQFF,NA,NA,TRBV30,TRBJ2-1
TGTGCCAGCAGCAGATATGCGGAACAGGGTAACTATGGCTACACCTTC,CASSRYAEQGNYGYTF,NA,NA,TRBV5-4,TRBJ1-2
TGTGCCAGCAGTGAAAACGAAGGGGGCTCCTACGAGCAGTACTTC,CASSENEGGSYEQYF,NA,once,TRBV6-1,TRBJ2-7
TGTGCCAGCAGCGTCTACAGGAACACTGAAGCTTTCTTT,CASSVYRNTEAFF,NA,few,TRBV7-3,TRBJ1-1
TGTGCCAGCAGTGTCCTGGGGCGGGGGAATGAGCAGTTCTTC,CASSVLGRGNEQFF,TRBD2,few,TRBV6-5,TRBJ2-1
TGTGCCAGCAGTGGGGGACAGGGTCAAGACACCGGGGAGCTGTTTTTT,CASSGGQGQDTGELFF,TRBD1,few,TRBV2,TRBJ2-2
TGTGCCAGCAGTCCGTGGGGGCCCTATGGCTACACCTTC,CASSPWGPYGYTF,NA,once,TRBV27,TRBJ1-2
TGCGCCAGCAGCCAACAAGCGGGAGGTGCCGGGGAGCTGTTTTTT,CASSQQAGGAGELFF,TRBD2,NA,TRBV4-1,TRBJ2-2
TGCGCCAGCAGCTTGGAGTATGGGGGGGTTGGTAAACTGTTTTTT,CASSLEYGGVGKLFF,NA,NA,TRBV5-1,TRBJ1-4
TGTGCCAGCTCACTCGACATCCAAGAGACCCAGTACTTC,CASSLDIQETQYF,NA,NA,TRBV18,TRBJ2-5
TGTGCCAGTAGTGTCTCGGGTCCTTTCTACAATGAGCAGTTCTTC,CASSVSGPFYNEQFF,NA,NA,TRBV19,TRBJ2-1
TGTGCCAGCAGTTACTCCGACGGATTTCAAGAGACCCAGTACTTC,CASSYSDGFQETQYF,NA,NA,TRBV6-5,TRBJ2-5
TGTGCCAGCAGCTTAGGAACGGGACTCACGTACCAAGAGACCCAGTACTTC,CASSLGTGLTYQETQYF,NA,NA,TRBV7-8,TRBJ2-5
TGTGCCAGCAGCCAAGTTGGCGGGGGGTATTCCGGGGAGCTGTTTTTT,CASSQVGGGYSGELFF,TRBD2,NA,TRBV14,TRBJ2-2
TGTGCCAGCAGCTTAGCTGGCGGGTATACAGATACGCAGTATTTT,CASSLAGGYTDTQYF,NA,once,TRBV7-2,TRBJ2-3
TGCGCCAGCAGTCCCACGGTACCCACCAGAGGTCTAAACGAGCAGTACTTC,CASSPTVPTRGLNEQYF,NA,NA,TRBV23-1,TRBJ2-7
TGCGCCAGCAAGAGTGGCGGACTTGGGTACGAGCAGTACTTC,CASKSGGLGYEQYF,NA,NA,TRBV10-2,TRBJ2-7
TGTGCCAGCAGCTTGTCCCGGACTAGTTTCGAGCAGTACTTC,CASSLSRTSFEQYF,TRBD2,NA,TRBV7-9,TRBJ2-7
TGTGCCAGCTCACCGACAGGGAACTCCTACGAGCAGTACTTC,CASSPTGNSYEQYF,TRBD1,once,TRBV18,TRBJ2-7
TGTGCCTGGAGTGCCGGGACAGGACCCTGGGGGTCGTCCTACAATGAGCAGTTCTTC,CAWSAGTGPWGSSYNEQFF,TRBD1,NA,TRBV30,TRBJ2-1
TGTGCCATCATGGGGGGGAGGGGCGCCTACAATGAGCAGTTCTTC,CAIMGGRGAYNEQFF,TRBD2,NA,TRBV10-3,TRBJ2-1
TGTGCCAGTAGTGCGACACGGGGGTCCTACAATGAGCAGTTCTTC,CASSATRGSYNEQFF,NA,NA,TRBV19,TRBJ2-1
TGTGCCAGCAGGCAGGGTGCCGGAAACACCATATATTTT,CASRQGAGNTIYF,NA,NA,TRBV7-9,TRBJ1-3
TGTGCCAGCAGCCATAATCCGGACGGAAAAGGAGAGACCCAGTACTTC,CASSHNPDGKGETQYF,NA,NA,TRBV5-5,TRBJ2-5
TGTGCCAGCAGCTCTCAGCCCCAGCATTTT,CASSSQPQHF,NA,NA,TRBV11-2,TRBJ1-5
TGTGCCAGCAGCGGCCGGGGGGGGGTCGATACGCAGTATTTT,CASSGRGGVDTQYF,TRBD2,NA,TRBV7-8,TRBJ2-3
TGTGCCAGCAGCCCGGGGACGGCCTCTGGAAACACCATATATTTT,CASSPGTASGNTIYF,NA,NA,TRBV7-2,TRBJ1-3
TGTGCCATCAGTGATAGAGGTACTAGCACAGATACGCAGTATTTT,CAISDRGTSTDTQYF,NA,NA,TRBV10-3,TRBJ2-3
TGTGCCAGCAGCTCCGGGACTAGCGGGACAGAGACCCAGTACTTC,CASSSGTSGTETQYF,TRBD2,NA,TRBV7-9,TRBJ2-5
TGTGCCAGTAGTATAGGAGAATGGCACGCTGAAGCTTTCTTT,CASSIGEWHAEAFF,NA,NA,TRBV19,TRBJ1-1
TGTGCCAGCAGTCGCCGGGGGACAGGACCATGGAACACCATATATTTT,CASSRRGTGPWNTIYF,TRBD1,NA,TRBV25-1,TRBJ1-3